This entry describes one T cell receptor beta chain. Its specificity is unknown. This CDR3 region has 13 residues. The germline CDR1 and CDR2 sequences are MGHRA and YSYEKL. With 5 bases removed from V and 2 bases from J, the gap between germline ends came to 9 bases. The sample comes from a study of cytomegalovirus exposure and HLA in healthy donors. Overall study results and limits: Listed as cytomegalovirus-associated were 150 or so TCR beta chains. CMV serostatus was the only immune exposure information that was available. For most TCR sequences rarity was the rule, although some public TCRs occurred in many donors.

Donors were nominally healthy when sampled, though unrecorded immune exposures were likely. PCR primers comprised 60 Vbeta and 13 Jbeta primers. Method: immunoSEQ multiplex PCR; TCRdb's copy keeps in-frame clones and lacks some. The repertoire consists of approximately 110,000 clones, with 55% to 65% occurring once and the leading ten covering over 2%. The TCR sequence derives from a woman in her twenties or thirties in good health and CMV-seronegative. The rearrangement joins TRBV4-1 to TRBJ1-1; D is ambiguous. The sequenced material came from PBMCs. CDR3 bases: TGCGCCAGCAGCAGTACAGAAAACACTGAAGCTTTCTTT. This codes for CASSSTENTEAFF.